These 20 T cell receptor beta chains were sequenced from one sample in a study of PD-1 blockade in classical Hodgkin lymphoma. All patients experienced relapse after autologous stem cell transplantation, and brentuximab vedotin exposure was variable. Clones were read by immunoSEQ multiplex PCR, and TCRdb kept only the in-frame ones, dropping some. The sample has more than 140,000 clones, under 85% seen once. The material was peripheral blood mononuclear cells (PBMCs), obtained before the second cycle of nivolumab. All receptors come from a human donor with classical Hodgkin lymphoma.

This clone was observed a handful of times. This chain links TRBV5-4 with TRBJ2-7; D possibly corresponds to TRBD1 (6 bases). In germline, CDR1 is SGHNT, CDR2 YYREEE (reference sequence). V lost 5 bases to trimming and J lost 5 bases, with 14 bases between them. This CDR3 region has 13 residues. The CDR3 DNA sequence: TGTGCCAGCAGACCGGGACATCTTGACGAGCAGTACTTC. It encodes CASRPGHLDEQYF.

This sequence joins TRBV29-1 and TRBJ1-4; TRBD1 aligns across 8 bases. This CDR3 contains 14 residues. Per the germline V gene, CDR1 is SQVTM and CDR2 is ANQGSEA. The V gene end was trimmed by 4 bases and the J gene end by 5 bases; junction bases not matched to a gene: 6. This CDR3 is CSVVKGQGNEKLFF. CDR3 DNA sequence: TGCAGCGTTGTAAAAGGACAGGGCAATGAAAAACTGTTTTTT.

J is TRBJ2-7 and V is TRBV6-5; maybe TRBD1 (5 bases). CDR3 length: 15 amino acids. The germline CDR1 and CDR2 sequences are MNHEY and SVGAGI. V was cut by 0 bases and J by 5 bases, with 14 bases left in between. CDR3 in amino acids: CASSYSTQGGNEQYF. CDR3 in DNA: TGTGCCAGCAGTTACTCGACCCAGGGTGGCAACGAGCAGTACTTC.

The chain joins TRBV27 to TRBJ2-3, with D uncertain. This CDR3 region has 11 residues. Germline loops: CDR1 MNHEY, CDR2 SMNVEV (reference sequence). Trimming removed 4 bases at V and 6 bases at J, with 5 bases between. In DNA, the CDR3 is TGTGCCAGCAGTTGGTGGGATACGCAGTATTTT. Translated, it gives CASSWWDTQYF.

This chain connects TRBV11-3 to TRBJ2-7; D uncertain. This CDR3 has 9 amino acids. CDR1 SGHNT and CDR2 YENEEA come from the germline V gene. V was cut by 8 bases and J by 3 bases, with 2 bases left in between. CDR3 residues: CASRYEQYF. The CDR3 nucleotides read TGTGCCAGCCGCTACGAGCAGTACTTC.

The chain recombines TRBV4-3 with TRBJ2-1; a weak D match, TRBD1 (6 bases). V lost 4 bases and J lost 0, with 10 bases in between. From germline, CDR1 is LGHNA and CDR2 YSLEER. The CDR3 has 15 amino acids. CDR3: CASSRQGSSYNEQFF. The CDR3 nucleotides are TGCGCCAGCAGCCGGCAGGGGAGCTCCTACAATGAGCAGTTCTTC.

This chain's CDR3 is CASSPRDPLLETQYF. CDR3 DNA: TGTGCCAGCAGCCCAAGGGACCCCTTGTTGGAGACCCAGTACTTC. The chain joins TRBV5-4 to TRBJ2-5, with D perhaps being TRBD1 or TRBD2 (5 bases each). CDR1 is SGHNT, CDR2 YYREEE, per germline (reference sequence). The V gene lost 4 bases and the J gene lost 5 bases, with 18 bases spanning the gap. This CDR3 has 15 residues.

This chain joins TRBV4-1 and TRBJ1-5; D is unresolved. Germline lookup yields CDR1 MGHRA and CDR2 YSYEKL. V was clipped by 0 bases and J by 0 bases, with 6 bases between them. This CDR3 comprises 15 residues. The CDR3 region has the DNA TGCGCCAGCAGCCAAGATGGTTATAGCAATCAGCCCCAGCATTTT. Translating gives CASSQDGYSNQPQHF.

The chain joins TRBV5-4 to TRBJ2-2; 13 bases are shared with TRBD2. The CDR3 is made up of 19 amino acids. Germline trimming cut 0 bases from V and 3 bases from J; bases unmatched to any gene: 8. Germline V gives CDR1 SGHNT, CDR2 YYREEE (reference sequence). CDR3 in DNA: TGTGCCAGCAGCTTGGATGGGACTAGCGGGAACGCCGACACCGGGGAGCTGTTTTTT. This gives the protein CASSLDGTSGNADTGELFF.

The CDR3 bases are TGTGCCAGCAGTTCCGTGAGGGGACTCCCCGGGGAGCTGTTTTTT. It yields the protein CASSSVRGLPGELFF. J is TRBJ2-2 and V is TRBV28; TRBD2 is a possible D gene (6 bases). The CDR3 runs 15 residues. The V end lost 4 bases, the J end lost 6 bases, and 15 bases lay between the germline ends. Germline V CDR1 and CDR2: MDHEN, SYDVKM.

The chain couples TRBV4-3 to TRBJ2-1; D unresolved. V was cut by 0 bases and J by 4 bases, with 16 bases left in between. This CDR3 comprises 17 residues. Germline CDR1 and CDR2: LGHNA and YSLEER. This CDR3 reads CASSQDGGSTRYNEQFF. DNA of the CDR3: TGCGCCAGCAGCCAAGATGGCGGCAGTACCAGATACAATGAGCAGTTCTTC.

This clone showed up just a few times. The chain carries TRBV11-1 and TRBJ2-7, with D hard to call. The V and J ends lost 4 bases and 1 base respectively, with 11 bases between them. Germline V lookup: CDR1 SGHAT, CDR2 FQDESV (reference sequence). The CDR3 length is 14 residues. The CDR3 DNA follows: TGTGCCAGCAGCTCGACGACACGTTCCTACGAGCAGTACTTC. The encoded protein is CASSSTTRSYEQYF.

The V and J genes are TRBV19 and TRBJ1-4; 9 nucleotides match TRBD1. This CDR3 has 17 amino acids. Per germline, CDR1 LNHDA and CDR2 SQIVND (reference sequence). V lost 5 bases, J lost 4 bases, and 11 bases stayed unmatched. As DNA, the CDR3 is TGTGCCAGTAGTCAACTCCTAGGGACAGGGATTAATGAAAAACTGTTTTTT. It is translated as CASSQLLGTGINEKLFF.

The genes are TRBV7-3 and TRBJ2-7, with 7 bases aligning to TRBD1. This CDR3 region has 13 residues. Germline V gene sequence: CDR1 SGHTA, CDR2 FQGTGA. The V segment lost 1 base and the J segment 7 bases; nucleotides outside the gene matches: 4. The CDR3 DNA follows: TGTGCCAGCAGCTTAATGGGACAGAGGGAGCAGTACTTC. Translating gives CASSLMGQREQYF.

The chain has TRBV28 and TRBJ2-5, with D perhaps TRBD2 (6 bases). The CDR3 consists of 17 residues. The V end was cut by 10 bases, the J end by 4 bases, with 28 bases between. In germline, CDR1 is MDHEN, CDR2 SYDVKM. CDR3 amino acids: CATFTSRVWALGETQYF. The CDR3 DNA reads as TGTGCCACATTTACTAGCAGAGTATGGGCGCTTGGAGAGACCCAGTACTTC.

This clone was detected once. The chain uses TRBV28 and TRBJ2-7; 9 bases align to TRBD1. This CDR3 is 14 amino acids long. The V gene end was trimmed by 1 base and the J gene end by 6 bases; junction bases not matched to a gene: 4. The germline V gene has CDR1 MDHEN and CDR2 SYDVKM. The CDR3 sequence is CASSLSGTGPEQYF. CDR3 in DNA: TGTGCCAGCAGTTTATCAGGGACAGGGCCCGAGCAGTACTTC.

The chain employs TRBV19 and TRBJ1-4, with D perhaps TRBD1 (5 bases). From germline, CDR1 is LNHDA and CDR2 SQIVND (reference sequence). V shed 5 bases and J shed 3 bases, with 19 bases lying between them. The CDR3 is 17 amino acids. The CDR3 DNA is TGTGCCAGTAGTCCCCGAGCAGGGAGGATGGCTAATGAAAAACTGTTTTTT. Translated, it gives CASSPRAGRMANEKLFF. The entire variable domain, with the rest obtained from reference TRBV19 and TRBJ1-4, is as follows: DGGITQSPKYLFRKEGQNVTLSCEQNLNHDAMYWYRQDPGQGLRLIYYSQIVNDFQKGDIAEGYSVSREKKESFPLTVTSAQKNPTAFYLCASSPRAGRMANEKLFFGSGTQLSVL.

The chain links TRBV6-5 to TRBJ1-2; 7 bases are a match to TRBD1. Germline CDR1 is MNHEY and CDR2 is SVGAGI. The J segment lost 3 bases and the V segment lost 6 bases, leaving 10 bases of the junction unmatched. This CDR3 contains 15 residues. The CDR3 region has the DNA TGTGCCAGCAGAAGGGACAGCCAAGGCTACTATGGCTACACCTTC. Translated: CASRRDSQGYYGYTF.

As concerns this clone: In the same sample, other DNA sequences code for this CDR3. The J gene is TRBJ2-1, the V gene TRBV6-5; possible D gene TRBD2, 6 bases. Germline values: CDR1 MNHEY, CDR2 SVGAGI. This CDR3 has 15 residues. With 0 bases removed from V and 4 bases from J, the gap between germline ends came to 10 bases. The CDR3 nucleotides read TGTGCCAGCAGTTACTCAGGCGGGGCTTACAATGAGCAGTTCTTC. Residues: CASSYSGGAYNEQFF.

This clone was recorded a few times. At the DNA level, this CDR3 is encoded by other sequences in the same sample as well. The chain uses TRBV7-2 and TRBJ1-1, with D maybe TRBD1 (6 bases). V shed 2 bases and J shed 2 bases, with 9 bases lying between them. The CDR3 totals 14 residues. Germline CDR1 and CDR2: SGHTA and FQGNSA. This chain's CDR3 is CASSLSGVNTEAFF. The CDR3, as DNA: TGTGCCAGCAGCTTATCAGGGGTAAACACTGAAGCTTTCTTT.